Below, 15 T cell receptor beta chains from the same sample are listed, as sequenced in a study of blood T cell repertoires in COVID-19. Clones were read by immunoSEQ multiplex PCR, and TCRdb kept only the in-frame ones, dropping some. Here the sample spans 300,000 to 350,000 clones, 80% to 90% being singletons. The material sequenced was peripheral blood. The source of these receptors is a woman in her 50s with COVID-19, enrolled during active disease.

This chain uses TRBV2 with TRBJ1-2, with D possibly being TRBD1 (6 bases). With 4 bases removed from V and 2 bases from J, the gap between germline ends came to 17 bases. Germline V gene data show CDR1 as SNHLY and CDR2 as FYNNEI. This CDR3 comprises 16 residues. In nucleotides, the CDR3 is TGTGCCAGCAGTGGGTCAGGGGCCAGCAGCAACTATGGCTACACCTTC. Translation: CASSGSGASSNYGYTF.

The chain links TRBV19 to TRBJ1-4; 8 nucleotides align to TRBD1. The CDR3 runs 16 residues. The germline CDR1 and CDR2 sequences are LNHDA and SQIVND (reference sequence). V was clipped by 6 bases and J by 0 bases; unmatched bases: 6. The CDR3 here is CASRVDRAATNEKLFF. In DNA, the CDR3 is TGTGCCAGTAGAGTGGACAGGGCGGCAACTAATGAAAAACTGTTTTTT. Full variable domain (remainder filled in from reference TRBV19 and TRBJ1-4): DGGITQSPKYLFRKEGQNVTLSCEQNLNHDAMYWYRQDPGQGLRLIYYSQIVNDFQKGDIAEGYSVSREKKESFPLTVTSAQKNPTAFYLCASRVDRAATNEKLFFGSGTQLSVL.

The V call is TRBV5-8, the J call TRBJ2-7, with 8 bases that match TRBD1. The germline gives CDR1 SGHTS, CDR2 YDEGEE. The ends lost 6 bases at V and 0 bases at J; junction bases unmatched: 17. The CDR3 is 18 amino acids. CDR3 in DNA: TGTGCCAGCATCCGGAACCCAGGGGGCAGTATTACCTCCTACGAGCAGTACTTC. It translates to CASIRNPGGSITSYEQYF.

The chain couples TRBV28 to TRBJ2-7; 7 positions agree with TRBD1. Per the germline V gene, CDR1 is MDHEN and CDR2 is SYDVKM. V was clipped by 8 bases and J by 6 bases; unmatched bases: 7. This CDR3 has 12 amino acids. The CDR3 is CASHRGGGEQYF. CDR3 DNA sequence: TGTGCCAGCCACAGGGGTGGGGGCGAGCAGTACTTC.

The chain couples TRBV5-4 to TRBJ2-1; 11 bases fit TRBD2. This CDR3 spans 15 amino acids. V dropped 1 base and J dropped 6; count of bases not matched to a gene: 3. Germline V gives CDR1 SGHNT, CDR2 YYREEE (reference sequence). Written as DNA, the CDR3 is TGTGCCAGCAGCTTGAGACTAGCGGGACTCAATGAGCAGTTCTTC. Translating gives CASSLRLAGLNEQFF.

The CDR3 DNA is TGTGCCAGCAGCTCTACTAGAAGCTACAATGAGCAGTTCTTC. Amino acid sequence: CASSSTRSYNEQFF. The rearrangement joins TRBV11-2 to TRBJ2-1; the D gene is possibly TRBD2 (5 bases). From germline, CDR1 is SGHAT and CDR2 FQNNGV. The CDR3 is 14 amino acids. Trimming shortened V by 4 bases and J by 3 bases, and 10 bases separated the two germline ends.

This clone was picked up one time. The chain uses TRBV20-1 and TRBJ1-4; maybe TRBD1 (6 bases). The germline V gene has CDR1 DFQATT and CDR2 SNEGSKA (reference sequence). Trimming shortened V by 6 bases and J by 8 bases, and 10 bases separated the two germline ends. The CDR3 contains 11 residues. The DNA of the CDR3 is TGCAGTGCCTCGGACAGAGAAAAACTGTTTTTT. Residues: CSASDREKLFF.

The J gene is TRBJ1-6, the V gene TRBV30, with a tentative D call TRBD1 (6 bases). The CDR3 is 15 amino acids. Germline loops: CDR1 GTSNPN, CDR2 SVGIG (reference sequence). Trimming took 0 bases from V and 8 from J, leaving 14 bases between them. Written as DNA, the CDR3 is TGTGCCTGGAGTGTACTAGGACAGAAGGATTCACCCCTCCACTTT. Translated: CAWSVLGQKDSPLHF. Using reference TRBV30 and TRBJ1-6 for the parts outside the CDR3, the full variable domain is SQTIHQWPATLVQPVGSPLSLECTVEGTSNPNLYWYRQAAGRGLQLLFYSVGIGQISSEVPQNLSASRPQDRQFILSSKKLLLSDSGFYLCAWSVLGQKDSPLHFGNGTRLTVT.

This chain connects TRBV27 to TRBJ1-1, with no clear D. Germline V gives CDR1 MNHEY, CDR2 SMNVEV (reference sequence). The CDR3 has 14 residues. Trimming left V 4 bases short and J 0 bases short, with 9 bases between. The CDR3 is CASSSYGMNTEAFF. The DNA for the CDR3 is TGTGCCAGCAGTTCGTACGGTATGAACACTGAAGCTTTCTTT.

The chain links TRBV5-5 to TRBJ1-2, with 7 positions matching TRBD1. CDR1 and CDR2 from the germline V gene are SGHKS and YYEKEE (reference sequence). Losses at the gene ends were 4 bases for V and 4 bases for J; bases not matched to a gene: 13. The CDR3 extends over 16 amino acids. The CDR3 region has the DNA TGTGCCAGCAGCCTCTCTACAGGGGCGCCTAGCTATGGCTACACCTTC. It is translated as CASSLSTGAPSYGYTF.

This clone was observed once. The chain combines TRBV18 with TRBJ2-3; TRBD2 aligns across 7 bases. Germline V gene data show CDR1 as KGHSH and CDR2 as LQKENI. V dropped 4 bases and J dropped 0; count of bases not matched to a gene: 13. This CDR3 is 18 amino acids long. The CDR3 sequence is CASSLKAGLPSSTDTQYF. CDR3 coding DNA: TGTGCCAGCTCACTTAAGGCGGGACTACCCTCCAGCACAGATACGCAGTATTTT. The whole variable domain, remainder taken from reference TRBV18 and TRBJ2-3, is NAGVMQNPRHLVRRRGQEARLRCSPMKGHSHVYWYRQLPEEGLKFMVYLQKENIIDESGMPKERFSAEFPKEGPSILRIQQVVRGDSAAYFCASSLKAGLPSSTDTQYFGPGTRLTVL.

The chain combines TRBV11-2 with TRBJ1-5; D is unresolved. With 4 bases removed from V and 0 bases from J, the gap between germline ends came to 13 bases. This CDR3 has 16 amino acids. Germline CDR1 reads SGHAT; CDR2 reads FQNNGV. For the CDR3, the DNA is TGTGCCAGCAGCTCGGGTCTTATCTATAGCAATCAGCCCCAGCATTTT. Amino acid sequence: CASSSGLIYSNQPQHF.

The CDR3 DNA reads as TGTGCCAGCAGCTGGGGTGGGGCAAGAGTAACTGGAAACACCATATATTTT. It encodes CASSWGGARVTGNTIYF. V is TRBV5-4 and J is TRBJ1-3; tentatively, D is TRBD1 (5 bases). Between the trimmed V and J ends, which lost 3 bases and 2 bases, there was a span of 18 bases. Germline V CDR1 and CDR2: SGHNT, YYREEE (reference sequence). CDR3 length equals 17 residues.

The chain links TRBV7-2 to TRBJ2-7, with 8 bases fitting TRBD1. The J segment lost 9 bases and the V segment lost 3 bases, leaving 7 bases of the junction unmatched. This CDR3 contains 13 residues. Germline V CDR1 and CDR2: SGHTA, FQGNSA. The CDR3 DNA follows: TGTGCCAGCAGCTTTTACCGGGACAGGAGGCAGTACTTC. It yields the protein CASSFYRDRRQYF.

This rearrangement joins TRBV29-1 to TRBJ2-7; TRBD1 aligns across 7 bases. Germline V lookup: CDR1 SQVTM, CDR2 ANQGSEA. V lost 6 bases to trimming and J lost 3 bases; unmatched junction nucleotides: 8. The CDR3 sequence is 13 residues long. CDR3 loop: CSVLGQFVYEQYF. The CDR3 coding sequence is TGCAGCGTCCTGGGACAGTTTGTCTACGAGCAGTACTTC.